This T cell receptor (beta chain) was profiled in a study of OX40 agonist ivuxolimab in advanced cancers. At the level of the whole study: Ivuxolimab, which targeted the costimulatory receptor OX40 (CD134), was an agonistic, fully human IgG2 monoclonal antibody. Intravenous ivuxolimab was administered to patients every 2 weeks at six dose levels: 0.01, 0.1, 0.3, 1.5, 3 and 10 mg/kg. Of the roughly 54 patients in dose escalation, 19 had hepatocellular carcinoma, around 15 had melanoma, 9 had renal cell carcinoma and 9 had head and neck cancer. In the dose-escalation cohort, 82.7% of patients were male, and the mean age was approximately 60 years, with a range of about 23 to 85. Patients were allowed to have had prior anti-PD-1, anti-PD-L1 or anti-CTLA-4 therapy, and around 41% of the dose-escalation patients had previously received checkpoint inhibitors. Partial responses were achieved by three dose-escalation patients, of whom one had hepatocellular carcinoma and two had cutaneous melanoma. The purpose of peripheral TCRbeta sequencing was to test whether ivuxolimab changed TCR sequence diversity and led to clonal T-cell expansion. The paper describes the monotherapy dose-escalation part (N of about 52 patients) of the phase I trial of ivuxolimab. General conclusions and limits of the study: After ivuxolimab, CD8+ T cells had more expanded clones than CD4+ T cells on average. Clonal expansion of both CD4+ and CD8+ blood T cells was observed from baseline to week 6 at doses 0.1 to 3.0 mg/kg. Partial responders in the 0.1-3.0 mg/kg groups had among the lowest normalized peripheral clonal expansion, especially among CD8+ T cells. Low levels of normalized T-cell clonal expansion were also seen in some nonresponding patients. Which antigens the clonally expanded peripheral T cells were specific for was not determined.

Patients with autoimmune disease history or receiving systemic immunosuppression were excluded from the trial. Peripheral blood for TCR sequencing was drawn from every dose cohort at baseline, at cycle 4 day 1 and at cycle 7 day 1. The samples were drawn from a first-in-human, open-label, multicenter phase I dose-escalation trial of ivuxolimab. Adults with locally advanced or metastatic melanoma, renal cell, hepatocellular, or head and neck squamous cell carcinoma were enrolled in the trial. Before TCR sequencing, CD4+ and CD8+ T cells were separately sorted from peripheral blood. Genomic DNA was isolated from the sorted cells so that the TCRbeta CDR3 region could be sequenced. The immunoSEQ Assay was used to sequence the TCRbeta CDR3 regions. TCRdb took this table from immuneACCESS and kept in-frame rearrangements with V and J called. Such tables lack part of the clones; where checked against another copy, unresolved V genes explain under half of the gap, and the rest is unexplained. Counted in this sample were tens of thousands of clones; 86% of them appeared once. The top ten clonotypes cover 0.8% to 1% of the sample.

As for this clone: Its specific antigen is unknown. Base qualities are not recorded, but no much larger clone differs from it by a single base.

According to the germline V gene (reference sequence), CDR1 reads WNHNN and CDR2 reads SYGVQD. Cut back by 2 bases and 0 bases, the V and J ends lie 17 bases apart. Its CDR3 holds 18 amino acids, cysteine through phenylalanine. CDR3 DNA only is kept here, 54 bases in frame from base 1. The sequence is built from TRBV10-1 and TRBJ2-4; too little of a D gene remains to name it. The sequencing used CD4+ or CD8+ T cells sorted from blood, collected in a trial of the OX40 agonist ivuxolimab. The receptor was isolated from an adult with an advanced solid tumor such as melanoma, head and neck, liver or kidney cancer. The DNA is TGCGCCAGCAGTGAGGGAAGAAACCAACTGCTAGCCAAAAACATTCAGTACTTC. Its amino acids are CASSEGRNQLLAKNIQYF.